This is a list of T cell receptor beta chains from one sample in a study of human versus mouse CDR3 diversity and MHC coevolution. TCRdb's copy holds only in-frame clones and misses some; the assay was immunoSEQ multiplex PCR. The repertoire holds about 81,000 clones, with roughly 95% as singletons. The sequenced sample was naive CD4+ T cells from blood. These receptors all come from a person between 25 and 69 years old in good health. CDR3s include the opening cysteine and the closing phenylalanine or tryptophan.

J,length,V,CDR3
TRBJ1-5,17,TRBV11-2,CASSSGGTGGFNQPQHF
TRBJ2-1,15,TRBV18,CASSPGQGKIYEQFF
TRBJ2-1,15,TRBV7-8,CASSNLGGQSNEQFF
TRBJ1-1,14,TRBV19,CASSLQGENTEAFF
TRBJ1-4,13,TRBV19,CASSPGFGEKLFF
TRBJ2-7,15,TRBV18,CASSPVSGGSYEQYF
TRBJ2-5,16,TRBV18,CASSPTASGRKETQYF
TRBJ1-2,13,TRBV7-6,CASSLESESGYTF
TRBJ2-7,13,TRBV25-1,CASSMTGTYEQYF
TRBJ2-7,16,TRBV21-1,CASSTAPTGFSYEQYF
TRBJ2-7,17,TRBV5-3,CARSLVWEQGADYEQYF
TRBJ2-1,15,TRBV7-3,CASSSGLAGEYEQFF
TRBJ1-1,16,TRBV5-6,CASSLGDRGPVTEAFF
TRBJ1-1,14,TRBV9,CASSAPTGNTEAFF
TRBJ2-2,15,TRBV6-1,CASMGGAKNTGELFF
TRBJ2-7,15,TRBV7-3,CASSLRQGGAYEQYF
TRBJ2-1,15,TRBV29-1,CSVDREGAPYNEQFF
TRBJ2-7,14,TRBV11-3,CASSARGSSYEQYF
TRBJ2-3,13,TRBV7-9,CASSFSARDTQYF
TRBJ1-1,14,TRBV21-1,CASSTDRVATEAFF